This TCR beta chain comes out of a study of T cell responses to AZD1222 COVID-19 vaccine (dated by TCRdb to the early 2020s). In terms of the full investigation: TCR sequencing covered 230 or so trial participants: about 210 given two doses of AZD1222 and around 26 given two doses of MenACWY control vaccine. Trial participants were enrolled into age subgroups of 18-55, 56-69 and 70-plus years, which contained roughly 150, 30 and 60 TCR-sequenced participants, respectively.

Concerning this clone itself: Its recognized antigen is unknown. Per-nucleotide qualities are absent, and no much larger clonotype sits a single base away.

Sample time point, as interpreted from the label and publication: about 28 days (+/-7) after the second vaccine dose. The sample's treatment or condition label is to be understood as: meningococcal conjugate vaccine given as trial control. Vaccinee samples came from UK trials COV001 and COV002, including a single-blind randomized controlled phase 2/3 trial of AZD1222 (ChAdOx1 nCoV-19) in healthy adults. For TCRbeta chain sequencing, PBMC samples were collected from trial participants at day 0 and at day 28 after the second dose. The CDR3 regions of human TCRbeta chains were analyzed by immunosequencing. The study's own analysis went as follows. Repertoire TCRs were checked for matches against a reference library of SARS-CoV-2-specific TCRs that had been generated using the MIRA antigen-specificity platform. Breadth was defined as the fraction of unique TCRs that were SARS-CoV-2-associated, and depth was defined as the fraction of total T cells that were SARS-CoV-2-associated. Using the MIRA data, each spike-specific TCR was mapped to the spike region that the TCR reacts to and placed in a CD4 or CD8 class. Log10-transformed breadth and depth values were compared by one-way ANOVA with Sidak's multiple comparisons tests. This is the immuneACCESS table as TCRdb keeps it, with only in-frame sequences that have V and J called. A part of the clones is gone; compared with another copy, unresolved V genes explain less than half, and the rest is unexplained. V and J calls and clone size come straight from that table; D and trimming were deduced from the DNA. This sample is represented by approximately 100,000 clones; around 86% of them were singletons. 3% to 4% of the sample is held by the ten biggest clonotypes.

Here V drops 0 bases and J drops 7 bases, and the junction holds 5 bases not matched to any gene. The germline V gene (reference sequence) supplies CDR1 LNHNV and CDR2 YYDKDF. Including the terminal cysteine and phenylalanine, the CDR3 comprises 16 residues. This entry keeps only the CDR3 DNA: 48 bases, framed from base 1. Study-level results and caveats: Because no day 14 peak-response samples were available, the repertoires could be characterized only after the peak T cell response. Participants were mostly white British and included more females than males, and it was suggested by the authors that clonal diversity may have been underestimated. The 56-69-year group was small, and its depth increase did not reach significance, likely because of low power. Only five to seven AZD1222 recipients were SARS-CoV-2 seropositive at baseline, limiting conclusions about previously exposed vaccinees. Spike-specific TCR breadth and depth rose significantly after two AZD1222 doses compared with day 0 and with MenACWY recipients. Nearly half of unique spike-specific TCRs reportedly recognized epitopes outside regions mutated in the B.1.351 and B.1.1.7 variants. The whole spike protein was spanned by vaccine-associated CD4 TCRs, and dominant responses were seen in regions 160-218 and 743-854.

The sequence joins TRBV15 to TRBJ1-4; 10 of the junction bases match TRBD1. The specimen was peripheral blood, collected 28 days after the second dose of the MenACWY control vaccine. The TCR comes from an adult who received the MenACWY meningococcal vaccine as a control. The sequenced DNA is TGTGCCACCAGCAGAGAGCTCGGGACAGGGGTTGAAAAACTGTTTTTT. This encodes CATSRELGTGVEKLFF.